A selection of T cell receptor beta chains follows, all from one sample in a study of human T cells and chemical hapten exposure. TCRdb recomputed calls from the RACE reads with MiXCR, one row per CDR3 protein. Among under 200,000 distinct CDR3 sequences listed, approximately 29% were seen once. The input for sequencing was whole blood, taken in connection with sensitization to the hapten diphenylcyclopropenone (DPC). All receptors derive from a woman aged 25-40 years with alopecia areata. Some clones in this sample may be carry-over from other donors' samples. Each CDR3 is given with its conserved first and last residue. The order of the fields is clone size, V gene, D gene, J gene, CDR3 DNA, CDR3 protein. D genes are given only for firm matches. Clone sizes are given selectively: once, few, many, or a class where the clone is expanded.

abundance: NA
v_gene: TRBV5-4
d_gene: TRBD2
j_gene: TRBJ2-7
CDR3nt: TGTGCCAGCACCAACCCGGGGGCTAGCGGGAGGCTCGAGCAGTACTTC
CDR3aa: CASTNPGASGRLEQYF

abundance: NA
v_gene: TRBV20-1
d_gene: TRBD1
j_gene: TRBJ1-6
CDR3nt: TGCAGTGCTAGAGATCAGGGACAGTCGTCCTATAATTCACCCCTCCACTTT
CDR3aa: CSARDQGQSSYNSPLHF

abundance: NA
v_gene: TRBV5-4
d_gene: NA
j_gene: TRBJ2-4
CDR3nt: TGTGCCAGCAGCAGACAGGAGATGGCCAAAAACATTCAGTACTTC
CDR3aa: CASSRQEMAKNIQYF

abundance: few
v_gene: TRBV9
d_gene: TRBD2
j_gene: TRBJ2-1
CDR3nt: TGTGCCAGCAGCGTAGATCGACTAGCGGCGAATGAGCAGTTCTTC
CDR3aa: CASSVDRLAANEQFF

abundance: NA
v_gene: TRBV10-3
d_gene: TRBD1
j_gene: TRBJ1-1
CDR3nt: TGTGCCATCAGTGAGGTGGGGGGACAGGGGGCCACTGAAGCTTTCTTT
CDR3aa: CAISEVGGQGATEAFF

abundance: few
v_gene: TRBV12-3/TRBV12-4
d_gene: NA
j_gene: TRBJ2-7
CDR3nt: TGTGCCAGCAGTGAGGACACCGGCCACGAGCAGTACTTC
CDR3aa: CASSEDTGHEQYF

abundance: NA
v_gene: TRBV18
d_gene: NA
j_gene: TRBJ2-1
CDR3nt: TGTGCCAGCTCACCCAAAAACAATGAGCAGTTCTTC
CDR3aa: CASSPKNNEQFF

abundance: once
v_gene: TRBV7-2
d_gene: NA
j_gene: TRBJ2-7
CDR3nt: TGTGCCAGCAGCTTAGCCGTTCGGCAGACCCACGAGCAGTACTTC
CDR3aa: CASSLAVRQTHEQYF

abundance: few
v_gene: TRBV29-1
d_gene: NA
j_gene: TRBJ2-7
CDR3nt: TGCAGCGTGACAGACGTGACCCTCTACGAGCAGTACTTC
CDR3aa: CSVTDVTLYEQYF

abundance: NA
v_gene: TRBV20-1
d_gene: NA
j_gene: TRBJ2-5
CDR3nt: TGCAGTGCTAGATTTCCCGGGACACCCCAAGAGACCCAGTACTTC
CDR3aa: CSARFPGTPQETQYF

abundance: NA
v_gene: TRBV6-2/TRBV6-3
d_gene: TRBD1
j_gene: TRBJ2-7
CDR3nt: TGTGCCAGCAGGATCATTGGACAGGCCTACGAGCAGTACTTC
CDR3aa: CASRIIGQAYEQYF

abundance: NA
v_gene: TRBV28
d_gene: NA
j_gene: TRBJ1-1
CDR3nt: TGTGCCAGCGAGGGAAACACTGAAGCTTTCTTT
CDR3aa: CASEGNTEAFF

abundance: NA
v_gene: TRBV6-2/TRBV6-3
d_gene: NA
j_gene: TRBJ2-7
CDR3nt: TGTGCCAGCAGTTACCGCCGAGGGCAAACCTACGAGCAGTACTTC
CDR3aa: CASSYRRGQTYEQYF

abundance: few
v_gene: TRBV5-5
d_gene: NA
j_gene: TRBJ1-3
CDR3nt: TGTGCCAGCAGCTTGGTGAGCCATGGCTCTGGAAACACCATATATTTT
CDR3aa: CASSLVSHGSGNTIYF

abundance: NA
v_gene: TRBV7-9
d_gene: TRBD1
j_gene: TRBJ1-6
CDR3nt: TGTGCCAGCCGGACAGGGGAATCACCCCTCCACTTT
CDR3aa: CASRTGESPLHF

abundance: NA
v_gene: TRBV20-1
d_gene: NA
j_gene: TRBJ1-5
CDR3nt: TGCAGTGCTAGAGGGGGCAGACCAGGTCAGCCCCAGCATTTT
CDR3aa: CSARGGRPGQPQHF

abundance: few
v_gene: TRBV20-1
d_gene: NA
j_gene: TRBJ1-1
CDR3nt: TGCAGTGCTAGAGGGTGGAGGGTGGTTACTGAAGCTTTCTTT
CDR3aa: CSARGWRVVTEAFF

abundance: NA
v_gene: TRBV28
d_gene: TRBD2
j_gene: TRBJ2-7
CDR3nt: TGTGCCAGCAGCCCTCCGGGACCGGGAGGTTACGAGCAGTACTTC
CDR3aa: CASSPPGPGGYEQYF

abundance: NA
v_gene: TRBV7-6
d_gene: NA
j_gene: TRBJ2-3
CDR3nt: TGTGCCAGCAGCTTAGGGGCCCTAGCCGGTCGAGATACGCAGTATTTT
CDR3aa: CASSLGALAGRDTQYF

abundance: few
v_gene: TRBV28
d_gene: TRBD1
j_gene: TRBJ1-2
CDR3nt: TGTGCCAGCAGTACGACAGGGGCCGCTTTACTTCGGGGCTACACCTTC
CDR3aa: CASSTTGAALLRGYTF

abundance: few
v_gene: TRBV7-9
d_gene: TRBD1
j_gene: TRBJ1-2
CDR3nt: TGTGCCAGCAGCTTAGGGCAGGGGGCTGGTCACACCTTC
CDR3aa: CASSLGQGAGHTF

abundance: NA
v_gene: TRBV4-2
d_gene: NA
j_gene: TRBJ2-7
CDR3nt: TGTGCCAGCAGCCAAGATACAGTCTCCTACGAGCAGTACTTC
CDR3aa: CASSQDTVSYEQYF

abundance: NA
v_gene: TRBV4-3
d_gene: NA
j_gene: TRBJ2-7
CDR3nt: TGCGCCAGCAGCCAAGCCCGAGACGAGCGGTGGGAGCAGTACTTC
CDR3aa: CASSQARDERWEQYF

abundance: NA
v_gene: TRBV5-1
d_gene: NA
j_gene: TRBJ2-7
CDR3nt: TGCGCCAGCAGCATTGGGGACCGAGGCTACGAGCAGTACTTC
CDR3aa: CASSIGDRGYEQYF

abundance: few
v_gene: TRBV7-2
d_gene: TRBD2
j_gene: TRBJ2-5
CDR3nt: TGTGCCAGCAGCCTCATGGGGGGGGAAGAGACCCAGTACTTC
CDR3aa: CASSLMGGEETQYF

abundance: few
v_gene: TRBV5-6
d_gene: TRBD1
j_gene: TRBJ2-3
CDR3nt: TGTGCCAGCAGCACGACAGGGGATACGCAGTATTTT
CDR3aa: CASSTTGDTQYF

abundance: few
v_gene: TRBV6-5
d_gene: TRBD1
j_gene: TRBJ1-4
CDR3nt: TGTGCCAGCAGACCAGGGGGCTTGAATGAAAAACTGTTTTTT
CDR3aa: CASRPGGLNEKLFF

abundance: NA
v_gene: TRBV27
d_gene: TRBD1
j_gene: TRBJ2-5
CDR3nt: TGTGCCAGCAGTTTAAATCAAGGGGGCGAGACCCAGTACTTC
CDR3aa: CASSLNQGGETQYF

abundance: NA
v_gene: TRBV3-1
d_gene: NA
j_gene: TRBJ1-2
CDR3nt: TGTGCCAGCAGCCATGCCCCGGCAAATCTCTACACCTTC
CDR3aa: CASSHAPANLYTF

abundance: NA
v_gene: TRBV14
d_gene: NA
j_gene: TRBJ2-7
CDR3nt: TGTGCCAGCAGCCACACCGGGCACGGATACGAGCAGTACTTC
CDR3aa: CASSHTGHGYEQYF

abundance: NA
v_gene: TRBV18
d_gene: NA
j_gene: TRBJ2-2
CDR3nt: TGTGCCAGCTCACCAGTAGGGGGACCGTACTCCGGGGAGCTGTTTTTT
CDR3aa: CASSPVGGPYSGELFF

abundance: NA
v_gene: TRBV7-2
d_gene: NA
j_gene: TRBJ2-3
CDR3nt: TGCGCCAGCAGCTTAGAGTATAGCACAGATACGCAGTATTTT
CDR3aa: CASSLEYSTDTQYF

abundance: NA
v_gene: TRBV9
d_gene: NA
j_gene: TRBJ1-6
CDR3nt: TGTGCCAGCAGCGTAGCGGGGGTTGGTAATTCACCCCTCCACTTT
CDR3aa: CASSVAGVGNSPLHF

abundance: few
v_gene: TRBV29-1
d_gene: TRBD2
j_gene: TRBJ2-5
CDR3nt: TGCAGCTCGGGACTATCATCAGAGACCCAGTACTTC
CDR3aa: CSSGLSSETQYF

abundance: few
v_gene: TRBV20-1
d_gene: NA
j_gene: TRBJ2-3
CDR3nt: TGCAGTGTTGAGGGAGTCGGAGATACGCAGTATTTT
CDR3aa: CSVEGVGDTQYF

abundance: NA
v_gene: TRBV2
d_gene: NA
j_gene: TRBJ2-3
CDR3nt: TGTGCCAGCAACCGGATGAGCACAGATACGCAGTATTTT
CDR3aa: CASNRMSTDTQYF

abundance: NA
v_gene: TRBV2
d_gene: NA
j_gene: TRBJ1-3
CDR3nt: TGTGTCAGCAGTGAAAATAGGTCCCCTGGAAACACCATATATTTT
CDR3aa: CVSSENRSPGNTIYF

abundance: NA
v_gene: TRBV2
d_gene: NA
j_gene: TRBJ2-7
CDR3nt: TGTGCCAGCAGTGTAAGTTCGTCGGGACGGAGCCGAACCTACGAGCAGTACTTC
CDR3aa: CASSVSSSGRSRTYEQYF

abundance: NA
v_gene: TRBV4-3
d_gene: NA
j_gene: TRBJ1-2
CDR3nt: TGCGCCAGCAGCCAAGGAACGCACGGGCATGGCTACACCTTC
CDR3aa: CASSQGTHGHGYTF

abundance: NA
v_gene: TRBV4-3
d_gene: NA
j_gene: TRBJ2-5
CDR3nt: TGCGCCAGCAGCCAAGATATTGGATTTGGAGAGACCCAGTACTTC
CDR3aa: CASSQDIGFGETQYF

abundance: NA
v_gene: TRBV27
d_gene: NA
j_gene: TRBJ1-5
CDR3nt: TGTGCCAGCAGTTTTCGGAGGGGCAATCAGCCCCAGCATTTT
CDR3aa: CASSFRRGNQPQHF

abundance: few
v_gene: TRBV29-1
d_gene: NA
j_gene: TRBJ2-3
CDR3nt: TGCAGCGTTGAACAGGGAGATACGCAGTATTTT
CDR3aa: CSVEQGDTQYF

abundance: NA
v_gene: TRBV20-1
d_gene: TRBD1
j_gene: TRBJ2-7
CDR3nt: TGCAGTGCTACCGGGACAGGGCTCTCCTACGAGCAGTACTTC
CDR3aa: CSATGTGLSYEQYF

abundance: NA
v_gene: TRBV7-9
d_gene: TRBD1
j_gene: TRBJ1-1
CDR3nt: TGTGCCAGCAGCTCCCGGACAGGGGGCAAGACTGAAGCTTTCTTT
CDR3aa: CASSSRTGGKTEAFF

abundance: NA
v_gene: TRBV7-3
d_gene: TRBD2
j_gene: TRBJ2-2
CDR3nt: TGTGCCAGCAGCTCGTTAGCGGGGCGCGCCGGGGAGCTGTTTTTT
CDR3aa: CASSSLAGRAGELFF

abundance: NA
v_gene: TRBV11-2
d_gene: NA
j_gene: TRBJ2-3
CDR3nt: TGTGCCAGCACCCCGGTCCTGTCGGCAGATACGCAGTATTTT
CDR3aa: CASTPVLSADTQYF

abundance: NA
v_gene: TRBV4-2
d_gene: NA
j_gene: TRBJ1-2
CDR3nt: TGTGCCAGCAGCCAAGATACGCTAGGGGACGAGAACTATGGCTACACCTTC
CDR3aa: CASSQDTLGDENYGYTF